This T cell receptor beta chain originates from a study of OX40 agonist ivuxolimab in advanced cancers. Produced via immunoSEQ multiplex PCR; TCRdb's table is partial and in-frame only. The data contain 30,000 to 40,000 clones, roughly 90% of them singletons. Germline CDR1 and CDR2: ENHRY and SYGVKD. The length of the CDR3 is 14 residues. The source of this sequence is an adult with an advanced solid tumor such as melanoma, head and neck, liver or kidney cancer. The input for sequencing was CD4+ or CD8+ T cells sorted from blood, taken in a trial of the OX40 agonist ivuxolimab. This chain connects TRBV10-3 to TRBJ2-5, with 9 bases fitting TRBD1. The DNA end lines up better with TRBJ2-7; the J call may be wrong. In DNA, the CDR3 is TGTGCCATCAGTGGGGACAGGGACTCCTACGAGCAGTACTTC. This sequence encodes CAISGDRDSYEQYF.